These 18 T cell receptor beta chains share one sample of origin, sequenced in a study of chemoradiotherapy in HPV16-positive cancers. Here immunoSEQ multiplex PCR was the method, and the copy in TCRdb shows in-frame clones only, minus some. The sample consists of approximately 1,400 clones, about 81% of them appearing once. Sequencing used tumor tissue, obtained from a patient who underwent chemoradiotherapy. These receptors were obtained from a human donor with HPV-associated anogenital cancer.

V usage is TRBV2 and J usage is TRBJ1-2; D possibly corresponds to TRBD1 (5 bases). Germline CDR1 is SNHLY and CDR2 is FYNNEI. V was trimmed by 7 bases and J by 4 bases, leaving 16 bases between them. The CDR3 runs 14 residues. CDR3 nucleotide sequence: TGTGCCAGCATCTTATATGAGGGGCTCTATGGCTACACCTTC. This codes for CASILYEGLYGYTF.

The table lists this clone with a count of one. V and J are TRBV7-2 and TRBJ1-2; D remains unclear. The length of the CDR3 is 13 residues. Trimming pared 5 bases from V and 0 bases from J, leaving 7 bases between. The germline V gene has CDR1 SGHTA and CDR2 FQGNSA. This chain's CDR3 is CASSPSANYGYTF. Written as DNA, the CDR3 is TGTGCCAGCAGCCCAAGTGCTAACTATGGCTACACCTTC.

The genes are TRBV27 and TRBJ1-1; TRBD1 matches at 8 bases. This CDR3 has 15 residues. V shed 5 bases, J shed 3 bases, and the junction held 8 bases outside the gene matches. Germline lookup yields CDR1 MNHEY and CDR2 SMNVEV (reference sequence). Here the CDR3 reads CASSPRGRRDTEAFF. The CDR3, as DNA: TGTGCCAGCAGTCCCAGGGGGCGCCGGGACACTGAAGCTTTCTTT.

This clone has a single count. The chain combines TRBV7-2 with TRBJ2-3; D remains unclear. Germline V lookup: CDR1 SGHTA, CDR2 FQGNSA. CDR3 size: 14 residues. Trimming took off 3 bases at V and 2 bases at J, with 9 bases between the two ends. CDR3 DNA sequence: TGTGCCAGCAGCTTCCAAGGATCCACAGATACGCAGTATTTT. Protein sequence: CASSFQGSTDTQYF. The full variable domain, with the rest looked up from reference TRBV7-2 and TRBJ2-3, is GAGVSQSPSNKVTEKGKDVELRCDPISGHTALYWYRQSLGQGLEFLIYFQGNSAPDKSGLPSDRFSAERTGGSVSTLTIQRTQQEDSAVYLCASSFQGSTDTQYFGPGTRLTVL.

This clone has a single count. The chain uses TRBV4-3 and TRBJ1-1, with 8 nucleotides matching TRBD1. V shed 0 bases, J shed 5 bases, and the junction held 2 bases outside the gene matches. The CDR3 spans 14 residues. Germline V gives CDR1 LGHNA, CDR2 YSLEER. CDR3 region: CASSQDRGRTEAFF. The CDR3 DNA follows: TGCGCCAGCAGCCAAGACAGGGGGCGGACTGAAGCTTTCTTT.

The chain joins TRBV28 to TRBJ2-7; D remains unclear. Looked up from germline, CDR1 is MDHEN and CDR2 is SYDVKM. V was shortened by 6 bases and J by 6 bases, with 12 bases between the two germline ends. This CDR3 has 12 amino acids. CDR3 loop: CASSKPRIEQYF. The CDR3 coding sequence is TGTGCCAGCAGCAAACCGCGGATCGAGCAGTACTTC.

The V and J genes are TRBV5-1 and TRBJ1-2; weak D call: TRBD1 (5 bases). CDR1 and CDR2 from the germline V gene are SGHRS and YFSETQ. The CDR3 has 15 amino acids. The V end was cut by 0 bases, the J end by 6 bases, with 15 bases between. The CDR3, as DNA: TGCGCCAGCAGCTTGGATGCAGGGAGGTCCGATGGCTACACCTTC. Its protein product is CASSLDAGRSDGYTF.

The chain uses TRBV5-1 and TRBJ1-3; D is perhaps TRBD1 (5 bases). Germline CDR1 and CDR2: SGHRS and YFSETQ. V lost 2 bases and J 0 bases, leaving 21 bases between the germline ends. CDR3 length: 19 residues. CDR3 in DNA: TGCGCCAGCAGCTTCGGGGGAAGTGCGGCAAGAACCTCTGGAAACACCATATATTTT. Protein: CASSFGGSAARTSGNTIYF.

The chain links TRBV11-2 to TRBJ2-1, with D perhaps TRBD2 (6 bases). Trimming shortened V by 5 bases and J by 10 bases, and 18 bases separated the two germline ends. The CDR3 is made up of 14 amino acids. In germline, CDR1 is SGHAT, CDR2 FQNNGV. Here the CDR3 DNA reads TGTGCCAGCAGCCGGGGGACTTTATCTTCGGAGCAGTTCTTC. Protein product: CASSRGTLSSEQFF.

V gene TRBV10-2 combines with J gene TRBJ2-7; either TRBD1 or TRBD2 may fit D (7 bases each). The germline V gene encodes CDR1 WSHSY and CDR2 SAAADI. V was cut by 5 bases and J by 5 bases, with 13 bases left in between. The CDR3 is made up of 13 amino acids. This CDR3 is CASSTQGGHEQYF. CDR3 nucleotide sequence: TGCGCCAGCAGTACTCAGGGGGGGCACGAGCAGTACTTC.

The CDR3 nucleotides read TGTGCCAGCAGTACACTTGGGGGGACAGATACGCAGTATTTT. Translating it yields CASSTLGGTDTQYF. The V and J genes are TRBV7-2 and TRBJ2-3; TRBD2 might be the D (6 bases). The CDR3 contains 14 residues. Trimming took 6 bases from V and 3 from J, leaving 13 bases between them. Germline loops: CDR1 SGHTA, CDR2 FQGNSA. The variable domain in full, with the rest retrieved from reference TRBV7-2 and TRBJ2-3, is GAGVSQSPSNKVTEKGKDVELRCDPISGHTALYWYRQSLGQGLEFLIYFQGNSAPDKSGLPSDRFSAERTGGSVSTLTIQRTQQEDSAVYLCASSTLGGTDTQYFGPGTRLTVL.

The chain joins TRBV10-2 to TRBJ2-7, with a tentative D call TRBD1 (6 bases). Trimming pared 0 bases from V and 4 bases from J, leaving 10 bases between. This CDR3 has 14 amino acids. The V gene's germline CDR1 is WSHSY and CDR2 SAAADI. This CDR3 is CASSESGRGYEQYF. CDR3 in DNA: TGCGCCAGCAGTGAGTCGGGCAGGGGTTACGAGCAGTACTTC.

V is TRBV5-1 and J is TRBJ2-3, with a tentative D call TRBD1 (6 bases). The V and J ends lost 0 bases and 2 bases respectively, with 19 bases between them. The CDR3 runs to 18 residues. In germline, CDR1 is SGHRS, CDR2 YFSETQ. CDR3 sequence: CASSLVSRDTLFTDTQYF. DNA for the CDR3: TGCGCCAGCAGCTTGGTTTCCCGGGACACCCTATTCACAGATACGCAGTATTTT.

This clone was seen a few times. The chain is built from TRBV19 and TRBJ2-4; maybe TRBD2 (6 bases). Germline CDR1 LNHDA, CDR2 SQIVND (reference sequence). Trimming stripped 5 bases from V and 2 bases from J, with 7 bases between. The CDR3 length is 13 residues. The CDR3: CASSAGPKNIQYF. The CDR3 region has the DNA TGTGCCAGTAGTGCGGGACCCAAAAACATTCAGTACTTC.

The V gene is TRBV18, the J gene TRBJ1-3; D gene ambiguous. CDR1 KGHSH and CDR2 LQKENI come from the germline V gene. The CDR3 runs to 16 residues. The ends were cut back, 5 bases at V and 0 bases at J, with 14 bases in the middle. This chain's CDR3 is CASSAGPLLSGNTIYF. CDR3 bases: TGTGCCAGCTCAGCGGGCCCTCTCCTCTCTGGAAACACCATATATTTT.

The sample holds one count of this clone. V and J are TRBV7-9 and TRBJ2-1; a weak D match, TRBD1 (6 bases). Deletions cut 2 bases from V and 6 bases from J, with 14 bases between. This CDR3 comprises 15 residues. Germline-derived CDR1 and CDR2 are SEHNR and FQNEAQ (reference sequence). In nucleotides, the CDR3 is TGTGCCAGCAGCTTACATGGGCAGGGGCGCAATGAGCAGTTCTTC. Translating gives CASSLHGQGRNEQFF.

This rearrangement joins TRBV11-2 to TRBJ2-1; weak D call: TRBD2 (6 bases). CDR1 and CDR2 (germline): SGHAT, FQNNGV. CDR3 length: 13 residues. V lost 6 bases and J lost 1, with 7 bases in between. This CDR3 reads CASRGGSYNEQFF. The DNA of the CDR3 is TGTGCCAGCAGGGGGGGTTCCTACAATGAGCAGTTCTTC.

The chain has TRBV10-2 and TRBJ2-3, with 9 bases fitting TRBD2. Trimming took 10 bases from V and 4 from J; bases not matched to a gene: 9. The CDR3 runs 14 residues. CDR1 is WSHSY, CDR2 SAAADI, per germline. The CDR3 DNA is TGCGCCACCGCATGGGGCGGGGGGGCAGATACGCAGTATTTT. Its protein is CATAWGGGADTQYF.